This is a list of T cell receptor beta chains from one sample in a study of T cells after somatic rescue of genetic block. The data were produced by immunoSEQ multiplex PCR, yet TCRdb's version contains in-frame clones alone and is incomplete. The sample contains some 68,000 clones, approximately 91% of which appear only once. The specimen was peripheral blood mononuclear cells (PBMCs). The receptor source for this set is a man under 40. Both conserved end residues are part of each CDR3. A D gene is named only where the DNA matches it firmly. Where a row states a size, it is once, few, many or the class of an expanded clone; other rows omit it.

>TRBV9|-|TRBD2|TRBJ2-3
TGTGCCAGCAGCGCTAGCGGGAACACAGATACGCAGTATTTT
CASSASGNTDTQYF
>TRBV6-4|-|-|TRBJ2-1
TGTGCCAGCAGTGAAGATGGAAGCTACAATGAGCAGTTCTTC
CASSEDGSYNEQFF
>TRBV7-8|few|-|TRBJ1-4
TGTGCCAGCAGCGCCTCCCGGGCCTTGAGGGAAAAACTGTTTTTT
CASSASRALREKLFF
>TRBV5-1|-|-|TRBJ2-7
TGCGCCAGCAGCACAAAGGCGGGCTCCTACGAGCAGTACTTC
CASSTKAGSYEQYF
>TRBV6-1|-|TRBD1|TRBJ1-2
TGTGCCAGCAGGGTGACAGGGGATGGCTATGGCTACACCTTC
CASRVTGDGYGYTF
>TRBV9|once|TRBD2|TRBJ2-7
TGTGCCAGCAGCGTAGGGGAGGGAAGGTCCTACGAGCAGTACTTC
CASSVGEGRSYEQYF
>TRBV19|-|TRBD1|TRBJ1-6
TGTGCCAGTAGTAACCTACAGACAGGGGGCAATTCACCCCTCCACTTT
CASSNLQTGGNSPLHF
>TRBV7-9|-|TRBD1|TRBJ1-4
TGTGCCAGCAGCTTAGGTGTAGACAGGGATGAAAAACTGTTTTTT
CASSLGVDRDEKLFF
>TRBV5-4|-|-|TRBJ2-1
TGTGCCAGCAGCTTGGGGGGGGCCTTAGATGAGCAGTTCTTC
CASSLGGALDEQFF
>TRBV14|-|-|TRBJ1-1
TGTGCCAGCAGCCAAGGGCCTAAAACCACTGAAGCTTTCTTT
CASSQGPKTTEAFF
>TRBV19|-|-|TRBJ2-4
TGTGCCAGTAGTATAGTGGGTCAGCTAGCCAAAAACATTCAGTACTTC
CASSIVGQLAKNIQYF
>TRBV5-1|-|TRBD1|TRBJ2-3
TGCGCCAGCAGCATAGGGACAGGGGCCAGTATCGCAGATACGCAGTATTTT
CASSIGTGASIADTQYF
>TRBV2|-|TRBD2|TRBJ2-3
TGTGCCAGCAGAGCACTAGCGGGGAGGTCAGATACGCAGTATTTT
CASRALAGRSDTQYF
>TRBV7-3|-|-|TRBJ2-1
TGTGCCAGCAGTTATGGGTTTGGTCAGTACAATGAGCAGTTCTTC
CASSYGFGQYNEQFF
>TRBV5-6|-|-|TRBJ2-3
TGTGCCAGCAGCCGGGACCGCACAGATACGCAGTATTTT
CASSRDRTDTQYF
>TRBV6-5|-|TRBD2|TRBJ2-7
TGTGCCAGCAGTTACTCCCGACTAGCGGGAGGCGAGCAGTACTTC
CASSYSRLAGGEQYF
>TRBV5-6|-|-|TRBJ2-7
TGTGCCAGCAGCTTGGGTGTCTACGAGCAGCACTTC
CASSLGVYEQHF
>TRBV30|few|-|TRBJ1-1
TGTGCCTGGAGTGGACAGTTGAACACTGAAGCTTTCTTT
CAWSGQLNTEAFF
>TRBV5-6|-|-|TRBJ1-4
TGTGCCAGCAGCTTGGCTGTCTGGGACAAAGACCCAAGCGAAAAACTGTTTTTT
CASSLAVWDKDPSEKLFF
>TRBV19|-|-|TRBJ1-2
TGTGCCAGTAGTATCGGACGGAATAACTATGGCTACACCTTC
CASSIGRNNYGYTF
>TRBV11-2|-|-|TRBJ1-6
TGTGCCAGCAGCTTATACCCGTCGGATTCACCCCTCCACTTT
CASSLYPSDSPLHF
>TRBV19|-|TRBD1|TRBJ1-2
TGTGCCAGTAATGACGGGGACAGATTCTATGGCTACACCTTC
CASNDGDRFYGYTF
>TRBV7-8|few|-|TRBJ2-7
TGTGCCAGCAGCTCAAGACGTCTTGCGGGGTACGAGCAGTACTTC
CASSSRRLAGYEQYF
>TRBV19|-|-|TRBJ1-2
TGTGCCAGTAGTATAGGCGAGCAAGACTATGGCTACACCTTC
CASSIGEQDYGYTF
>TRBV19|-|-|TRBJ2-1
TGTGCCAGTAGTATTTCGGGCGGGGACTACAATGAGCAGTTCTTC
CASSISGGDYNEQFF
>TRBV5-5|-|-|TRBJ2-7
TGTGCCAGCAGCTTGGGCTACGAGCAGTACTTC
CASSLGYEQYF
>TRBV6-1|-|-|TRBJ1-1
TGTGCCAGCAGAGGTGGTGGGGGGATCACTGAAGCTTTCTTT
CASRGGGGITEAFF
>TRBV28|-|-|TRBJ1-2
TGTGCCAGCAGTTTGATACGGGCGGGGGGAGGATACGGCTACACCTTC
CASSLIRAGGGYGYTF
>TRBV10-3|-|-|TRBJ2-1
TGTGCCATCAGTGAGTCCGGGGGGCTCTACAATGAGCAGTTCTTC
CAISESGGLYNEQFF
>TRBV5-1|-|TRBD2|TRBJ2-3
TGCGCCAGCAGCGTGACTAGCGCAACTAGCACAGATACGCAGTATTTT
CASSVTSATSTDTQYF
>TRBV19|-|-|TRBJ2-1
TGTGCCAGTTCCGGGACCCCGTGGGGTGAGCAGTTCTTC
CASSGTPWGEQFF
>TRBV19|-|TRBD1|TRBJ2-7
TGTGCCAGTAGCGCAGGGGGAGCCTACGAGCAGTACTTC
CASSAGGAYEQYF
>TRBV4-2|-|-|TRBJ2-7
TGTGCCAGCACTTCGACAGATACCTACGAGCAGTACTTC
CASTSTDTYEQYF